The entry below gives a single T cell receptor beta chain sequence along with its context. These data come from a study of cytotoxic CD8 clonotypes in ibrutinib-treated CLL. Using immunoSEQ multiplex PCR, the repertoire was profiled, and TCRdb retains in-frame clones only, with some absent. The data show hundreds of thousands of clones, roughly 80% seen once. The sequence was collected from a human donor with chronic lymphocytic leukemia. Material: PBMCs, obtained before ibrutinib treatment.

The CDR3 region has the DNA TGTGCCAGCAGCTTCTGGAGGGATGAAGCTTTCTTT. Translated: CASSFWRDEAFF. The rearrangement uses TRBV7-3 and TRBJ1-1; D is unclear. The V end was cut by 3 bases, the J end by 7 bases, with 9 bases between. CDR3 length: 12 amino acids. CDR1 SGHTA and CDR2 FQGTGA come from the germline V gene.